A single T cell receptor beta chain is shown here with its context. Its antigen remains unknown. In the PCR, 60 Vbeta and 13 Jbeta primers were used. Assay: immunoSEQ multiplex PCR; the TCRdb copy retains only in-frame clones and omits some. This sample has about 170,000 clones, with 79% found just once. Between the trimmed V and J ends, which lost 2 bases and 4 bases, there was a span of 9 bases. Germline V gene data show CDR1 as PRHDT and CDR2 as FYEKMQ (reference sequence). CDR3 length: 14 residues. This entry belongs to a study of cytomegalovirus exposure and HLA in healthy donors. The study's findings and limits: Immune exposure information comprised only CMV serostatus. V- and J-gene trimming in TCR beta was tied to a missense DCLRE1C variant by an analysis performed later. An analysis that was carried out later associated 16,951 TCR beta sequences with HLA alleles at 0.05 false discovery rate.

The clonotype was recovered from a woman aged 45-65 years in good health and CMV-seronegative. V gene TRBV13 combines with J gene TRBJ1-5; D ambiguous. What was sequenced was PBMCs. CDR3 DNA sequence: TGTGCCAGCAGCTTAAGTGGTGCGAATCAGCCCCAGCATTTT. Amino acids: CASSLSGANQPQHF.